The sequence of this T cell receptor (beta chain) was determined in a study of shared clonotypes between healthy human individuals. Overall study results and limits: Clonotype sharing among donors, it was expected, would be affected by sequencing depth.

Points on this clone: Its cognate antigen is unknown.

Donors had no recently reported acute infections or vaccinations and were HIV-negative. The length of the CDR3 is 14 residues. With V trimmed by 3 bases and J by 4 bases, 4 bases remained unmatched. From germline, CDR1 is SGHRS and CDR2 YFSETQ. Genomic DNA from each subset was divided evenly over several immunoSEQ plates. The protocol was immunoSEQ multiplex PCR, while the TCRdb copy is restricted to in-frame clones and leaves out a portion. The table records about 1 million clones, approximately 76% of them present only once. This receptor was identified in a man younger than 35 in good health. V gene TRBV5-1 combines with J gene TRBJ1-2; TRBD1 matches at 9 bases. Sequencing was done on a sample of memory CD4+ T cells sorted from blood. Described subset: CD45RA-negative fraction. The CDR3 DNA reads TGCGCCAGCAGCTCGGGGACAGGGCCCTATGGCTACACCTTC. Residues: CASSSGTGPYGYTF.